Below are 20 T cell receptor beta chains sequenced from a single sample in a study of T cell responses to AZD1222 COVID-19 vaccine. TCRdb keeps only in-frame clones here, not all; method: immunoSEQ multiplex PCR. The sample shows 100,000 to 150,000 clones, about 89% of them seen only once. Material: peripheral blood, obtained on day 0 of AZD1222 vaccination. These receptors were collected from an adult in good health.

The CDR3 loop is CASSSKTGQINNQPQHF. The CDR3 nucleotides are TGTGCCAGCAGTTCCAAAACGGGACAGATCAACAATCAGCCCCAGCATTTT. This chain joins TRBV27 and TRBJ1-5, with 7 bases aligning to TRBD1. This CDR3 has 17 amino acids. Germline V gene lookup returns CDR1 MNHEY and CDR2 SMNVEV (reference sequence). The J segment lost 3 bases and the V segment lost 4 bases, leaving 12 bases of the junction unmatched.

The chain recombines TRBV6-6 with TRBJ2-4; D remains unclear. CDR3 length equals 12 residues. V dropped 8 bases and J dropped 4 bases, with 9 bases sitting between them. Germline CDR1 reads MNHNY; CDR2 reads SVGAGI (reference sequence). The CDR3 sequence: CASGNSKNIQYF. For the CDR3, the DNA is TGTGCCAGCGGAAACAGTAAAAACATTCAGTACTTC.

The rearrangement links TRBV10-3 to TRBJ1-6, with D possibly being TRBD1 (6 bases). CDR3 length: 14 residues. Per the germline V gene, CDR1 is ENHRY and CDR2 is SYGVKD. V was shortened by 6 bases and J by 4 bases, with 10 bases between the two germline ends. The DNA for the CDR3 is TGTGCCATCAGGGGGACAAGTTATAATTCACCCCTCCACTTT. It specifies CAIRGTSYNSPLHF.

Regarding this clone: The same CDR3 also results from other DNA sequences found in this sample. The CDR3 DNA follows: TGTGCCAGCAGCGTAGCCGGGACAGGGGGCTACGAGCAGTACTTC. Residues: CASSVAGTGGYEQYF. This chain joins TRBV9 and TRBJ2-7; 11 bases align to TRBD1. Germline V gene lookup returns CDR1 SGDLS and CDR2 YYNGEE. V shed 0 bases, J shed 3 bases, and the junction held 2 bases outside the gene matches. This CDR3 has 15 amino acids.

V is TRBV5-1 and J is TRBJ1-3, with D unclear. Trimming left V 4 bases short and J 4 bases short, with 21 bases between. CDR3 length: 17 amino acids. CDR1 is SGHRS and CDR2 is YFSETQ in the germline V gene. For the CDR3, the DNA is TGCGCCAGCAGCCCCGCTTTGGCTCCGAGTGGGGGAAACACCATATATTTT. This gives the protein CASSPALAPSGGNTIYF.

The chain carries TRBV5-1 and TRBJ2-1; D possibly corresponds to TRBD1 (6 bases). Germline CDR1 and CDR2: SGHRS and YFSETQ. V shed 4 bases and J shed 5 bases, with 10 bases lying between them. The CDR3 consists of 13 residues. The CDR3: CASSQGQNNEQFF. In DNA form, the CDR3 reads TGCGCCAGCAGCCAAGGACAGAACAATGAGCAGTTCTTC.

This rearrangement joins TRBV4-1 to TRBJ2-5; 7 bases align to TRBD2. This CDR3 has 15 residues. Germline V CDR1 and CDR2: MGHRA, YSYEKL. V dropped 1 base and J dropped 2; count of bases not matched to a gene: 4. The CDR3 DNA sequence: TGCGCCAGCAGCCAAGGCTTGGGACTACAAGAGACCCAGTACTTC. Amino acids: CASSQGLGLQETQYF.

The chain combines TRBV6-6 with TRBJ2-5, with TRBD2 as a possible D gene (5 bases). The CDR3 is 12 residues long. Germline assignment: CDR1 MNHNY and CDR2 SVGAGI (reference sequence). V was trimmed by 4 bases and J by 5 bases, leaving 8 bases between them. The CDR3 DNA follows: TGTGCCAGCAGTTCGACGGGGGAGACCCAGTACTTC. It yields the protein CASSSTGETQYF.

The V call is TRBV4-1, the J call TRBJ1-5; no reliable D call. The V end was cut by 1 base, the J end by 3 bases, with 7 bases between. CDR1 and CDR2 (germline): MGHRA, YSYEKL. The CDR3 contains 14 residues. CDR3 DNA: TGCGCCAGCAGCCAAGGGTGGGACAATCAGCCCCAGCATTTT. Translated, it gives CASSQGWDNQPQHF.

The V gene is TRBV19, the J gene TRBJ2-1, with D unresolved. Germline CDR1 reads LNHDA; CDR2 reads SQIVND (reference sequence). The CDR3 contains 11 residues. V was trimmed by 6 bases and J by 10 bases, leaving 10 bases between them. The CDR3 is CASSSKIEQFF. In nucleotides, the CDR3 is TGTGCCAGTAGCAGCAAGATAGAGCAGTTCTTC.

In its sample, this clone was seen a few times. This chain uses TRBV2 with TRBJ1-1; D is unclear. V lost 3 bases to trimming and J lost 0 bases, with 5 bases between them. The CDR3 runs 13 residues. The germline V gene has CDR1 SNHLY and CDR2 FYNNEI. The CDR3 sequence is CASSEMVNTEAFF. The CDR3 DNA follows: TGTGCCAGCAGTGAGATGGTGAACACTGAAGCTTTCTTT.

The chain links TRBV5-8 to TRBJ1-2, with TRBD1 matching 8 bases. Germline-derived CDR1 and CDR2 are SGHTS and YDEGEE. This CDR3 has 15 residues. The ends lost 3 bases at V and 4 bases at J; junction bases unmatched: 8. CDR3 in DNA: TGTGCCAGCAGCTCGGGGGACAGGAAGATCTATGGCTACACCTTC. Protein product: CASSSGDRKIYGYTF.

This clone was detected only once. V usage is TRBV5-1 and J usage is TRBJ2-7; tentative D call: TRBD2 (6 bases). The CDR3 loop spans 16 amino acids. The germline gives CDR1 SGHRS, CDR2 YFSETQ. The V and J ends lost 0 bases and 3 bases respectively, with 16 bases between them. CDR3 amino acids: CASSLEFGDSNYEQYF. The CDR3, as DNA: TGCGCCAGCAGCTTGGAGTTTGGGGACTCGAACTACGAGCAGTACTTC.

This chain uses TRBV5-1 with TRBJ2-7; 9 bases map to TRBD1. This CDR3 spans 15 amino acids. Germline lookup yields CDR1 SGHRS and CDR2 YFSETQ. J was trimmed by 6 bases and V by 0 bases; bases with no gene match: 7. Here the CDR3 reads CASSLAGQGIGEQYF. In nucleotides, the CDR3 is TGCGCCAGCAGCTTGGCCGGACAGGGGATCGGCGAGCAGTACTTC.

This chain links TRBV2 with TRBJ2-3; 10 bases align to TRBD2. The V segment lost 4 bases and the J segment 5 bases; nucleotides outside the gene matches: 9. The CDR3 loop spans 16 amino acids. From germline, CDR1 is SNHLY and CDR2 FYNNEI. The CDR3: CASSGPSGGGEDTQYF. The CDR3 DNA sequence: TGTGCCAGCAGTGGCCCTAGCGGGGGAGGGGAAGATACGCAGTATTTT.

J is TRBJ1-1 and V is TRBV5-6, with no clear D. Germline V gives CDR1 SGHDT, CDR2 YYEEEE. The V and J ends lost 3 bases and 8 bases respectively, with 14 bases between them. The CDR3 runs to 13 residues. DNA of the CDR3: TGTGCCAGCAGCTCACCGAGGCTGATAGAAGCTTTCTTT. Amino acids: CASSSPRLIEAFF.

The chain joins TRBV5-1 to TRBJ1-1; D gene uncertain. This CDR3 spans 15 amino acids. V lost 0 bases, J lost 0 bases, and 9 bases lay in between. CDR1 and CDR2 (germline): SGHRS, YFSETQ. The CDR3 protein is CASSLGHGLNTEAFF. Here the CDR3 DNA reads TGCGCCAGCAGCTTGGGACATGGGTTGAACACTGAAGCTTTCTTT.

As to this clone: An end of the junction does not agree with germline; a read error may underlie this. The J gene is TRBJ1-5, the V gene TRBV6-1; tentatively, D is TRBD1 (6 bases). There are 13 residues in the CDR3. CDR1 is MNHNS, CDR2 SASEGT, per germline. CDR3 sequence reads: CASSEIVDRSSNF. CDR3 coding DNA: TGTGCCAGCAGTGAAATCGTGGACAGATCCTCTAATTTT.

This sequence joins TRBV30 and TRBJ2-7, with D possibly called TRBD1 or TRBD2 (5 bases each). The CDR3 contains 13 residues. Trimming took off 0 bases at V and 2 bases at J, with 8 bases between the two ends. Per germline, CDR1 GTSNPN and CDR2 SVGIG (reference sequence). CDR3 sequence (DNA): TGTGCCTGGAGTGTGGGGGATGCCTACGAGCAGTACTTC. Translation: CAWSVGDAYEQYF.

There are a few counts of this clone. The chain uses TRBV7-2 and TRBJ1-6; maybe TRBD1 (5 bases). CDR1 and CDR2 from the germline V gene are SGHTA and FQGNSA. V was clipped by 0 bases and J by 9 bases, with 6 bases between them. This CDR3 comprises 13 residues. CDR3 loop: CASSLAGASPLHF. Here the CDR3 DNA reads TGTGCCAGCAGCTTAGCCGGGGCTTCACCCCTCCACTTT.